This TCR beta chain was captured by sequencing in a study of CD8 T cells in Susac syndrome. Study-level findings and limits: A relatively small number of individuals underwent TCR sequencing and HLA analysis.

RNA was extracted with the RNeasy kit, and a quantity of roughly 0.45 to 1 ug was reverse transcribed using random hexamers. With immunoSEQ multiplex PCR, TCR beta CDR3 was amplified across 54 Vbeta and 13 Jbeta. TCRdb reprocessed the immunoSEQ multiplex PCR reads with MiXCR, giving one entry per CDR3 protein. The repertoire holds about 150,000 distinct CDR3 sequences, with about 95% as singletons. Both CD4+ and CD8+ T cells were negatively isolated, and TEMRA cells underwent FACS enrichment. In regard to this clonotype: Its antigen is currently unknown.

The source is a human donor with multiple sclerosis. Source material: CD4+ T cells from PBMCs.

CDR3 sequence: CASSVAQGLGTEAFF. The DNA of the CDR3 is TGTGCCAGCAGCGTAGCCCAGGGGTTAGGCACTGAAGCTTTCTTT. This chain joins TRBV9 and TRBJ1-1; D is possibly TRBD1 (6 bases). V was pared by 0 bases and J by 4 bases, with 13 bases between. The CDR3 has 15 residues. Germline-derived CDR1 and CDR2 are SGDLS and YYNGEE. Combining the CDR3 with reference TRBV9 and TRBJ1-1 gives the whole variable domain DSGVTQTPKHLITATGQRVTLRCSPRSGDLSVYWYQQSLDQGLQFLIQYYNGEERAKGNILERFSAQQFPDLHSELNLSSLELGDSALYFCASSVAQGLGTEAFFGQGTRLTVV.